Listed below are T cell receptor beta chains from one sample, sequenced in a study of blood T cell repertoires in COVID-19. Assay: immunoSEQ multiplex PCR; the TCRdb copy retains only in-frame clones and omits some. The repertoire holds some 130,000 clones, with 78% as singletons. Sequenced sample: peripheral blood. These receptors originate from a man in his 60s who had recovered from COVID-19. Each CDR3 is given with its conserved first and last residue. The order of the fields is D gene, CDR3 length, clone size, J gene, V gene, CDR3 DNA, CDR3 protein. D genes are given only for firm matches. The size entry is marked missing in some rows and otherwise reads once, few, many or a size class.

>.|13|.|TRBJ2-7|TRBV10-3
TGTGCCACAAGTAAGAAGGCGGAATACGAGCAGTACTTC
CATSKKAEYEQYF
>TRBD1|16|.|TRBJ2-1|TRBV7-2
TGTGCCAGCAGCTCGGTCGACAGGGGCTCCTACAATGAGCAGTTCTTC
CASSSVDRGSYNEQFF
>TRBD1|15|.|TRBJ2-2|TRBV7-9
TGTGCCAGCAGCCCCGGACAGGGCGAGAAGGGGGAGCTGTTTTTT
CASSPGQGEKGELFF
>.|13|few|TRBJ2-3|TRBV7-9
TGTGCCAGCAGCCGCGGGGTGGCGGATACGCAGTATTTT
CASSRGVADTQYF
>TRBD2|19|.|TRBJ2-1|TRBV11-2
TGTGCCAGCAGCTTAGATGGGACTAGCGGTGTAAGCTCCTACAATGAGCAGTTCTTC
CASSLDGTSGVSSYNEQFF
>TRBD1|15|.|TRBJ1-3|TRBV30
TGTGCCTGGAGGAGATACGGGACAGGGATGAACACCATATATTTT
CAWRRYGTGMNTIYF
>TRBD2|17|.|TRBJ2-7|TRBV28
TGTGCCAGCAGCTTCCCCTTCCTAGCGGGAGGGGGGTACGAGCAGTACTTC
CASSFPFLAGGGYEQYF
>.|15|.|TRBJ2-7|TRBV4-3
TGCGCCAGCAGCCAAGATCTAGCACCTACCTACGAGCAGTACTTC
CASSQDLAPTYEQYF
>TRBD1|22|.|TRBJ1-1|TRBV12-5
TGTGCTAGTGGTTTGGTATTGGGGGGGACAAGGGCCCGACAGGGGGCGGACACTGAAGCTTTCTTT
CASGLVLGGTRARQGADTEAFF
>.|13|once|TRBJ1-2|TRBV10-3
TGTGCCATCAGTGAAACAGCCGAGATAGGCTACACCTTC
CAISETAEIGYTF
>TRBD1|13|.|TRBJ1-6|TRBV3-1/TRBV3-2
TGTGCCAGCAGCTCACAGGGGACTTCACCCCTCCACTTT
CASSSQGTSPLHF
>.|11|.|TRBJ2-2|TRBV29-1
TGCAGCGTTGCAGGTACCGGGGAGCTGTTTTTT
CSVAGTGELFF
>.|16|.|TRBJ2-3|TRBV18
TGTGCCAGCTCACCACAGCGGACAGTCACCACAGATACGCAGTATTTT
CASSPQRTVTTDTQYF
>TRBD2|20|.|TRBJ2-1|TRBV2
TGTGCCAGCAGTGAACCCAAATCGGTAGCGGGAGGGGCCGGGTGGAATGAGCAGTTCTTC
CASSEPKSVAGGAGWNEQFF
>.|16|.|TRBJ2-1|TRBV29-1
TGCAGCGTTGGAGGTGCAAACGGGTCCTCCTACAATGAGCAGTTCTTC
CSVGGANGSSYNEQFF
>.|13|.|TRBJ1-2|TRBV30
TGTGCCTGGAGTCCTGGGGGGGAGGTTGGCTACACCTTC
CAWSPGGEVGYTF
>TRBD2|15|.|TRBJ2-1|TRBV3-1/TRBV3-2
TGTGCCAGCAGCCTGGGACTAGTTTTGGGTAATGAGCAGTTCTTC
CASSLGLVLGNEQFF
>TRBD1|14|.|TRBJ1-2|TRBV29-1
TGCAGCGCCAACAGGGGTGCCCCTGGGGATGGCTACACCTTC
CSANRGAPGDGYTF
>TRBD1|14|.|TRBJ2-7|TRBV6-5
TGTGCCAGCACCTCGAGGGGCAGGGGGCACGAGCAGTACTTC
CASTSRGRGHEQYF
>.|13|.|TRBJ2-5|TRBV5-6
TGTGCCAGCAGCTTGGGCCGACTAGAGACCCAGTACTTC
CASSLGRLETQYF
>TRBD2|14|.|TRBJ2-1|TRBV10-2
TGCGCCAGCAGTCTAGCGGGGAATTACAATGAGCAGTTCTTC
CASSLAGNYNEQFF
>TRBD1|13|.|TRBJ2-7|TRBV29-1
TGCAGCGTTGTACGGCAGGGGGATCGCGAGCAGTACTTC
CSVVRQGDREQYF
>.|13|once|TRBJ2-5|TRBV12-3/TRBV12-4
TGTGCCAGCAGTCTCGGACAGAAAGAGACCCAGTACTTC
CASSLGQKETQYF
>TRBD1|12|.|TRBJ2-5|TRBV12-3/TRBV12-4
TGTGCCAGCAGCAGACAGGGAGAGACCCAGTACTTC
CASSRQGETQYF
>TRBD1|15|.|TRBJ2-1|TRBV24-1
TGTGCCACCAGTGATCCCCGGGACAGGCTGGATGAGCAGTTCTTC
CATSDPRDRLDEQFF